This entry describes one T cell receptor (beta chain). Sequencing was performed with immunoSEQ multiplex PCR; in TCRdb, only in-frame clones are kept and a portion is missing. Found here are about 220,000 clones, 75% to 90% of them singletons; the top ten hold about 5%. The entry originates in a study of blood T cell repertoires in COVID-19. V lost 0 bases to trimming and J lost 4 bases, with 13 bases between them. In germline, CDR1 is MGHRA, CDR2 YSYEKL. The CDR3 spans 17 residues. The chain employs TRBV4-1 and TRBJ2-6; possible D gene TRBD1, 6 bases. This receptor was identified in a woman aged 65 to 85 with COVID-19, enrolled during active disease. Sequencing was performed on peripheral blood. The CDR3 is CASSQDLVGAGANVLTF. In DNA, the CDR3 is TGCGCCAGCAGCCAAGATCTTGTGGGGGCCGGGGCCAACGTCCTGACTTTC.